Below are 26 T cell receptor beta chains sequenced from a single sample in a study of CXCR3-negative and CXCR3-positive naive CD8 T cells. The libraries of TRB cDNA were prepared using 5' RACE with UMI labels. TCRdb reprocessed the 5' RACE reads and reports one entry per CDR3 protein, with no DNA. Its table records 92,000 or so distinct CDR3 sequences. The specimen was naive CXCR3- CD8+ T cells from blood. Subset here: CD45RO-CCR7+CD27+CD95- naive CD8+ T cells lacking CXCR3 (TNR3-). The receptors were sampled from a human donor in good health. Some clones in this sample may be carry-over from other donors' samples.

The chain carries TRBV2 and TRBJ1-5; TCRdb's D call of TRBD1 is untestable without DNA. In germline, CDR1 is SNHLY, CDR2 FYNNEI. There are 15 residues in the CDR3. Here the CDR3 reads CASSLRGGAGQPQHF.

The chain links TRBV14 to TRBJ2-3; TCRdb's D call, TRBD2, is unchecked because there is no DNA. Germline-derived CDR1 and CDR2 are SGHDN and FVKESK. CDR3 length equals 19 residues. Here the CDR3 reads CASSRTGTSGIVGTDTQYF.

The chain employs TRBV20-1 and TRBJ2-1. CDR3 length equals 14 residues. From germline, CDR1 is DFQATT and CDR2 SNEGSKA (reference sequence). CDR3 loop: CSARDKPRYNEQFF.

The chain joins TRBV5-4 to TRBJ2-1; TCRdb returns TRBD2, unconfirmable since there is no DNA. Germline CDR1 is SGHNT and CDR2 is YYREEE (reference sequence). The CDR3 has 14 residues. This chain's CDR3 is CASSTLAGDNEQFF.

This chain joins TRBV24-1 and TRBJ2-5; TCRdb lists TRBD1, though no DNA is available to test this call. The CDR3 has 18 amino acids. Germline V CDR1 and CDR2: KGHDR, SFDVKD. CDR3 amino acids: CATSDSLGDRGDQETQYF.

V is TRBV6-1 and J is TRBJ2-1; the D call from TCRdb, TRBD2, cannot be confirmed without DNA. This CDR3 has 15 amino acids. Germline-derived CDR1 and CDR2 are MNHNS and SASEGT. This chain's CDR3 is CASSLSGGAASEQFF.

CDR3 sequence reads: CASSLERMNTEAFF. V and J are TRBV5-1 and TRBJ1-1. This CDR3 is 14 amino acids long. Per the germline V gene, CDR1 is SGHRS and CDR2 is YFSETQ.

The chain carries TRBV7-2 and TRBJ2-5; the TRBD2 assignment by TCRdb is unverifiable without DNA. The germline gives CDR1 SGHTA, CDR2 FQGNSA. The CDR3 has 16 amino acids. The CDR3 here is CASSLLSTSILETQYF.

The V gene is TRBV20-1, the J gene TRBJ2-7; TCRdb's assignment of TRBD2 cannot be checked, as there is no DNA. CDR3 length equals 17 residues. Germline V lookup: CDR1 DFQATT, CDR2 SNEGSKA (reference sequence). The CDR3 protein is CSARDSGTSGPPYEQYF.

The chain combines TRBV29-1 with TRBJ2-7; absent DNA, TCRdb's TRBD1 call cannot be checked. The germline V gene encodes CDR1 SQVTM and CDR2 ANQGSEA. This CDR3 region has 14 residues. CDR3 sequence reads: CSVDPGQGWDEQYF.

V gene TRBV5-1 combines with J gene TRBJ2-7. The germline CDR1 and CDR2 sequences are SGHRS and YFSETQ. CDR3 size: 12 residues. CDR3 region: CASSPEFYEQYF.

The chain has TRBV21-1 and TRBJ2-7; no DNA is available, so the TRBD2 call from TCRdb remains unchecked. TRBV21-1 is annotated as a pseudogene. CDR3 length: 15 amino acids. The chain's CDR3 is CASSKRGERGYEQYF.

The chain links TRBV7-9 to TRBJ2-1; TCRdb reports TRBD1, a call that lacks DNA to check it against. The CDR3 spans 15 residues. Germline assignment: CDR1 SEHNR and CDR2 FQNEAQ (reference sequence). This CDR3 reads CDSSLGYSDGDEQFF.

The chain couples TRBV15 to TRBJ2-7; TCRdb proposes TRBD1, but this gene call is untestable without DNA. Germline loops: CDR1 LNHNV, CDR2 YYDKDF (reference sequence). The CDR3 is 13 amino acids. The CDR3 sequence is CATSPGGTYEQYF.

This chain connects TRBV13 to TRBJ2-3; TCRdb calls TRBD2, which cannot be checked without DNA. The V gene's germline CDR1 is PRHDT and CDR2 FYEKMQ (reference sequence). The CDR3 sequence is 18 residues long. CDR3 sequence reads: CASSLPRTSGGASDTQYF.

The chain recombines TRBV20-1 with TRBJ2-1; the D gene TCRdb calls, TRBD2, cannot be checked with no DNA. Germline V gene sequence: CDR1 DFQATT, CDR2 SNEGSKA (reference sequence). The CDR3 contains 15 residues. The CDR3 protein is CSARALAGGLDEQFF.

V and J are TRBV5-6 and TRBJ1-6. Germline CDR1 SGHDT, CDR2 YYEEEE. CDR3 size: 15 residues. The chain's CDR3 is CASSLEGMGNSPLHF. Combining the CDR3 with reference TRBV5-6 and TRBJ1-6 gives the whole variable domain DAGVTQSPTHLIKTRGQQVTLRCSPKSGHDTVSWYQQALGQGPQFIFQYYEEEERQRGNFPDRFSGHQFPNYSSELNVNALLLGDSALYLCASSLEGMGNSPLHFGNGTRLTVT.

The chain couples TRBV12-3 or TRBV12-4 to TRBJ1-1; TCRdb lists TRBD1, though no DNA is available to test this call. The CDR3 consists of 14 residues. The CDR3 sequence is CASRVTGGHTEAFF.

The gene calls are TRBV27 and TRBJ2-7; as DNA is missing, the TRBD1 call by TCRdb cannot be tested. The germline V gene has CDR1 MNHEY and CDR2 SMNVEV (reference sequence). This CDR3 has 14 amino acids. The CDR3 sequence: CASRTGESSYEQYF.

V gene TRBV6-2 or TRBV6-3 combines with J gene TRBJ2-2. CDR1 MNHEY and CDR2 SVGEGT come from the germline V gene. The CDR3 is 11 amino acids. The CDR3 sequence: CASGFWGELFF.

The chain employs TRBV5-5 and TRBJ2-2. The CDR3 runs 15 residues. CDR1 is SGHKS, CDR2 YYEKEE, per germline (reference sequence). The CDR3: CASSFAGTDTGELFF.

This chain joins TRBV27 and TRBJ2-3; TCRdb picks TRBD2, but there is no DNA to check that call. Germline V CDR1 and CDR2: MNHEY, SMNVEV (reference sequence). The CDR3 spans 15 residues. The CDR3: CASSPSRGTTDTQYF.

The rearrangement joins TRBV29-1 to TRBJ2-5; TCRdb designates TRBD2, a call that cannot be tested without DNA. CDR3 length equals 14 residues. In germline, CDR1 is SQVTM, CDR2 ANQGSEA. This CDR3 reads CSVVRLAGQETQYF.

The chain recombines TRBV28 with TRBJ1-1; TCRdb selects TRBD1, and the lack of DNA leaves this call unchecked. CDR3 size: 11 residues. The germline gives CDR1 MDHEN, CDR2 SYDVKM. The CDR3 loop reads CASSGAPEAFF.

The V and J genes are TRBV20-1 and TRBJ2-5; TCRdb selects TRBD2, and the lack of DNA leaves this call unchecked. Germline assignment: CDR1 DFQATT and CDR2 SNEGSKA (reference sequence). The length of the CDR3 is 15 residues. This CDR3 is CSARSSSGAEETQYF.

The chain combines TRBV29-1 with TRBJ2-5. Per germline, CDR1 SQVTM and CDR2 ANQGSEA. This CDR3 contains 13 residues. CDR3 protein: CSAGVGTQETQYF.